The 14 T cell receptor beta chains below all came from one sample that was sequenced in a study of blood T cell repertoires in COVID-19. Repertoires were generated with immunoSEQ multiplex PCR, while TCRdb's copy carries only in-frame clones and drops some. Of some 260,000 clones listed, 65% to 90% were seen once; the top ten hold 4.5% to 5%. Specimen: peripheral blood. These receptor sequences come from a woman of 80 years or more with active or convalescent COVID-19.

CDR3 DNA sequence: TGCGCCAGCAGCTTGGCCCCAACAGGTGGAAACACCATATATTTT. This encodes CASSLAPTGGNTIYF. The chain employs TRBV5-1 and TRBJ1-3; D may be TRBD1 (5 bases). Germline CDR1 and CDR2: SGHRS and YFSETQ. Between the trimmed V and J ends, which lost 0 bases and 3 bases, there was a span of 10 bases. This CDR3 has 15 residues.

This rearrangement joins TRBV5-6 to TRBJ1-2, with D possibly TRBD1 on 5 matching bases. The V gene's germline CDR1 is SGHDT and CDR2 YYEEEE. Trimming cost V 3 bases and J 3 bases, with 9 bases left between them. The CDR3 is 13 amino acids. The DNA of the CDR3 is TGTGCCAGCAGCTGGGGCGGGGACTATGGCTACACCTTC. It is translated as CASSWGGDYGYTF.

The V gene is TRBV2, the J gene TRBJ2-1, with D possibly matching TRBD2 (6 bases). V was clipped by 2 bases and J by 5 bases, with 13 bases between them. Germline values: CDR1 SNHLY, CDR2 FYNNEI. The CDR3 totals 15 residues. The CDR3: CASSEYWGGDNEQFF. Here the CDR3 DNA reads TGTGCCAGCAGTGAATATTGGGGCGGGGACAATGAGCAGTTCTTC.

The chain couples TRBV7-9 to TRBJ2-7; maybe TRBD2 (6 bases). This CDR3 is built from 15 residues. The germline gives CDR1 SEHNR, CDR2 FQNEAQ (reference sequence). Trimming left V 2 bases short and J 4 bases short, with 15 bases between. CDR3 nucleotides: TGTGCCAGCAGCTTAAGGGCCGGAGGGACTTACGAGCAGTACTTC. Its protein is CASSLRAGGTYEQYF. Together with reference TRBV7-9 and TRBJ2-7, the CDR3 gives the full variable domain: DTGVSQNPRHKITKRGQNVTFRCDPISEHNRLYWYRQTLGQGPEFLTYFQNEAQLEKSRLLSDRFSAERPKGSFSTLEIQRTEQGDSAMYLCASSLRAGGTYEQYFGPGTRLTVT.

CDR3 loop: CASSYTGGRENTIYF. The DNA of the CDR3 is TGTGCCAGCAGTTACACAGGGGGCCGAGAAAACACCATATATTTT. V gene TRBV6-5 combines with J gene TRBJ1-3; 9 positions agree with TRBD1. This CDR3 has 15 residues. In germline, CDR1 is MNHEY, CDR2 SVGAGI. The trim removed 2 bases at V and 6 bases at J, leaving 5 bases unmatched.

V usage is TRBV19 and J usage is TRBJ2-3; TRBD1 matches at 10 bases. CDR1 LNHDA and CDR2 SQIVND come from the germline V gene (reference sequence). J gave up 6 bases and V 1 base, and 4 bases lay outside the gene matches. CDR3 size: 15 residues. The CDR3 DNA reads TGTGCCAGTAGTATAGGAGGGACAGGGGCCGATACGCAGTATTTT. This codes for CASSIGGTGADTQYF. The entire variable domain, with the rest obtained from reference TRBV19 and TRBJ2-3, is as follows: DGGITQSPKYLFRKEGQNVTLSCEQNLNHDAMYWYRQDPGQGLRLIYYSQIVNDFQKGDIAEGYSVSREKKESFPLTVTSAQKNPTAFYLCASSIGGTGADTQYFGPGTRLTVL.

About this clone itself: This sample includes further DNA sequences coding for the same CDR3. The CDR3 sequence is CASSQGSSGNTIYF. The CDR3 DNA is TGTGCCAGCAGCCAAGGGAGCTCTGGAAACACCATATATTTT. The V gene is TRBV3-1 (or the pseudogene TRBV3-2), the J gene TRBJ1-3, with no clear D. Looked up from germline, CDR1 is LGHDT and CDR2 is YNNKEL (reference sequence). Deletions cut 1 base from V and 0 bases from J, with 4 bases between. The CDR3 sequence is 14 residues long.

CDR3 amino acids: CASSRTGTTESVGLGYTF. CDR3 sequence (DNA): TGTGCCAGCTCACGGACCGGGACAACAGAATCCGTTGGGCTCGGCTACACCTTC. The rearrangement uses TRBV18 and TRBJ1-2; perhaps TRBD1 as D (6 bases). CDR3 length equals 18 residues. Germline CDR1 reads KGHSH; CDR2 reads LQKENI. Trimming took 4 bases from V and 8 from J, leaving 29 bases between them.

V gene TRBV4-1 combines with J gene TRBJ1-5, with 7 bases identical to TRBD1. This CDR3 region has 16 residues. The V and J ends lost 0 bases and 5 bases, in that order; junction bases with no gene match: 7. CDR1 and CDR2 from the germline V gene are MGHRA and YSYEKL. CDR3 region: CASSQDRTGRHQPQHF. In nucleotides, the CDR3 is TGCGCCAGCAGCCAAGATAGGACAGGTCGCCATCAGCCCCAGCATTTT.

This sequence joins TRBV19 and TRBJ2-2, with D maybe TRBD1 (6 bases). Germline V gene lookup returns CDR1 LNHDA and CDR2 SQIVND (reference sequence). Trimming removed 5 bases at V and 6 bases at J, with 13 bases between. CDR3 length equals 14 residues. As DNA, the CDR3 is TGTGCCAGTAGTCTACAGGGTTACGCCGGGGAGCTGTTTTTT. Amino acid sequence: CASSLQGYAGELFF.

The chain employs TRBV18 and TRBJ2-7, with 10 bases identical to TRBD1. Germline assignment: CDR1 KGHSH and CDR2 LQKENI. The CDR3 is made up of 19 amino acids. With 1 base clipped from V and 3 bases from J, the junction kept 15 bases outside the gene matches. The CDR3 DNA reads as TGTGCCAGCTCACCACGCCCGGGACAGGGGACGGGGTCGGGCTACGAGCAGTACTTC. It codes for CASSPRPGQGTGSGYEQYF.

CDR3 nucleotides: TGTGCCATCGGTCAAGAAGGGAGAGCACATCAGCCCCAGCATTTT. It encodes CAIGQEGRAHQPQHF. The J gene is TRBJ1-5, the V gene TRBV10-3; no definite D call. The CDR3 loop spans 15 amino acids. V lost 8 bases, J lost 5 bases, and 19 bases lay in between. In germline, CDR1 is ENHRY, CDR2 SYGVKD.

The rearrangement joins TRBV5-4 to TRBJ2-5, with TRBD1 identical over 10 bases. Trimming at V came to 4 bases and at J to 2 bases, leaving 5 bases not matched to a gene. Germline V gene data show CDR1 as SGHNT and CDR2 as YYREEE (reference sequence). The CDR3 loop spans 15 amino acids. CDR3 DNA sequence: TGTGCCAGCAGCGGCGGACAGGGGGTTCAAGAGACCCAGTACTTC. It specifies CASSGGQGVQETQYF.

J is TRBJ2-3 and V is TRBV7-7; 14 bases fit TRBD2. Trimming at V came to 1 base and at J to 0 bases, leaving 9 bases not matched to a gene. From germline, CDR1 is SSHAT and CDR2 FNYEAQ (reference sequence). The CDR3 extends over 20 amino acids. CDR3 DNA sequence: TGTGCCAGCAGCTTAGTACCCCCGGGACTAGCGGGGGCGAGCACAGATACGCAGTATTTT. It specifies CASSLVPPGLAGASTDTQYF.